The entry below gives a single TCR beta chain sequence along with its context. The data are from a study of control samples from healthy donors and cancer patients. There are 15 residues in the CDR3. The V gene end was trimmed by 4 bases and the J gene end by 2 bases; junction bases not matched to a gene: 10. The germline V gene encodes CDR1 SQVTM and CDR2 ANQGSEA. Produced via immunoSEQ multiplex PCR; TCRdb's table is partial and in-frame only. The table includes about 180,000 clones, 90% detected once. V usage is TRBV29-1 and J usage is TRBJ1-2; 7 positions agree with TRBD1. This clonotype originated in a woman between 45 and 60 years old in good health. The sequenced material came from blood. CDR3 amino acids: CSVGGTADLNYGYTF. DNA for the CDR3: TGCAGCGTTGGGGGGACAGCCGACTTAAACTATGGCTACACCTTC.